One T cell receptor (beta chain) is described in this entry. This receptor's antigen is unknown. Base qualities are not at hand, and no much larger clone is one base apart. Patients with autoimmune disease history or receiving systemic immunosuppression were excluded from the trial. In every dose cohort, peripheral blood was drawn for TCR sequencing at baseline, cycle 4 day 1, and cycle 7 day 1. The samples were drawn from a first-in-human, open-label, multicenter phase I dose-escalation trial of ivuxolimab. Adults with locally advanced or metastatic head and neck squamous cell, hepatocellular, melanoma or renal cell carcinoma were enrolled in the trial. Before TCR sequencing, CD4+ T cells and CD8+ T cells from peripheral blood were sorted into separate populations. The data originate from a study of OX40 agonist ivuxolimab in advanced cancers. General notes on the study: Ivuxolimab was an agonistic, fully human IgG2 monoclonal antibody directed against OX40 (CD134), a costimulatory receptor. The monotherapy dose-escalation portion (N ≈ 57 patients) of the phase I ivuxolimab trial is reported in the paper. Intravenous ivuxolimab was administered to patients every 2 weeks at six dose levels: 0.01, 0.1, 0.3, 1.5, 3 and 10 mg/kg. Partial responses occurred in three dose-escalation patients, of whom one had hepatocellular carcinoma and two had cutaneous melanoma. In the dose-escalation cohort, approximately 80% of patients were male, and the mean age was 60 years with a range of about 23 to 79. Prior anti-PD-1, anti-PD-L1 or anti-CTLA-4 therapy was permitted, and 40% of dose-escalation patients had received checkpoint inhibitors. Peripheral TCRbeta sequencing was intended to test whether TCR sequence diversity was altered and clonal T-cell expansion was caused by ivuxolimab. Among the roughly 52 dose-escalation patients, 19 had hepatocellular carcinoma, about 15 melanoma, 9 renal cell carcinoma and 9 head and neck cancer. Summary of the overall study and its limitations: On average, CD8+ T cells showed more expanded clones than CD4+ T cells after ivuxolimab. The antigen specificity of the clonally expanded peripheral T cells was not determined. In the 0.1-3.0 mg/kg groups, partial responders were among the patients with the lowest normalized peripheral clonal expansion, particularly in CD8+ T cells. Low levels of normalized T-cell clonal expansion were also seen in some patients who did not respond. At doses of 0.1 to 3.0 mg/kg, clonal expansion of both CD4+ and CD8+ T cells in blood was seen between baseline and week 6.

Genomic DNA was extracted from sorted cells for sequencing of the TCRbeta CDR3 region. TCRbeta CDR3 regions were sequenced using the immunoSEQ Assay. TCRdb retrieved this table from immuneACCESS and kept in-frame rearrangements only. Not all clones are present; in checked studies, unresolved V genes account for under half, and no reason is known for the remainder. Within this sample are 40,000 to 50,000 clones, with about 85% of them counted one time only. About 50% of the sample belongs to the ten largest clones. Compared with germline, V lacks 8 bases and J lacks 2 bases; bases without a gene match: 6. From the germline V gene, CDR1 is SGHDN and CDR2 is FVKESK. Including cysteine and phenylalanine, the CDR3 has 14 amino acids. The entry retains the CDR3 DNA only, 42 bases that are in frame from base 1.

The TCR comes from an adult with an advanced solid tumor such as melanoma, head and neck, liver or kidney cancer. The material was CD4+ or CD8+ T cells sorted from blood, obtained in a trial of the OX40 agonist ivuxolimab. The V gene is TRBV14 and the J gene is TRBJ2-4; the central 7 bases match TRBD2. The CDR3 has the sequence CASRGEGPKNIQYF. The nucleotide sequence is TGTGCCAGCCGAGGGGAGGGCCCCAAAAACATTCAGTACTTC.